This T cell receptor (beta chain) came from a study of regulatory T cells in long-lasting Graves disease. Trimming removed 2 bases from V and 6 bases from J, with 10 bases in between. This CDR3 has 12 residues. CDR1 is GTSNPN and CDR2 is SVGIG in the germline V gene (reference sequence). The sample holds a few counts of this clonotype. The TCR beta library used iRepertoire HTBI primers with Arm-PCR amplification of CDR3. TCRdb reprocessed the multiplex PCR reads via MiXCR and lists one record per CDR3 protein. The sample holds about 620,000 distinct CDR3 sequences, roughly 15% seen once. Time point denoted: newly diagnosed GD, antithyroid drugs for less than 3 months. Isolated PBMC RNA provided the starting material for the TCR library. The data were also submitted as part of a second study, on T cells in Graves' hyperthyroidism and ophthalmopathy. As that report states: The TCR CDR3 was amplified in a first-round RT-PCR using the HTBI primer set.

This receptor was identified in a woman in her twenties or thirties with Graves disease. The source was peripheral blood mononuclear cells (PBMCs), collected at new diagnosis, from a patient treated with antithyroid drugs. This sequence joins TRBV30 and TRBJ1-1, with a weak D call TRBD1 (5 bases). CDR3 sequence: CAWSPDRSEAFF. The CDR3 nucleotides are TGTGCCTGGAGTCCCGACAGATCTGAAGCTTTCTTT.